This TCR beta chain was recovered during a study of regulatory T cells in long-lasting Graves disease. For TCR beta, libraries came from iRepertoire HTBI primers and Arm-PCR of CDR3 regions. TCRdb independently ran MiXCR on the multiplex PCR reads; one entry per CDR3 protein. The sample has 450,000 to 600,000 distinct CDR3 sequences, approximately 13% seen once; the top ten hold roughly a tenth. Trimming took 7 bases from V and 1 from J, leaving 16 bases between them. CDR3 size: 15 residues. Germline V gene sequence: CDR1 LNHDA, CDR2 SQIVND (reference sequence). Time point described: newly diagnosed GD, antithyroid drugs for less than 3 months. RNA isolated from PBMCs was used to make the TCR library. American Thyroid Association guidelines were used to diagnose Graves' disease. At least ten counts were recorded for this clonotype. In addition, the sample was reused for a study of T cells in Graves' hyperthyroidism and ophthalmopathy.

The sequence was obtained from a man aged 25 to 40 with Graves disease. The genes are TRBV19 and TRBJ1-2; D unclear. Sequenced here: peripheral blood mononuclear cells (PBMCs), sampled at new diagnosis, from a patient treated with antithyroid drugs. CDR3 in amino acids: CASTLYTRNNYGYTF. CDR3 sequence (DNA): TGTGCCAGTACCCTATACACACGGAATAACTATGGCTACACCTTC.